This T cell receptor (beta chain) comes out of a study of cytomegalovirus exposure and HLA in healthy donors. Unrecorded immune exposure was likely among donors, who were nominally healthy when sampled. The PCR ran on 60 Vbeta and 13 Jbeta primers. Clones were read by immunoSEQ multiplex PCR, and TCRdb kept only the in-frame ones, dropping some. The data show over 95,000 clones, approximately 80% seen once. The receptor was derived from a man aged 35 to 55 in good health and CMV-seronegative. The sequencing sample was made of PBMCs.

For the CDR3, the DNA is TGTGCCAGCAGCGTGGGACAAGGAATAGAGACCCAGTACTTC. This codes for CASSVGQGIETQYF. This chain connects TRBV9 to TRBJ2-5; D may be TRBD1 (6 bases). The CDR3 sequence is 14 residues long. Germline V lookup: CDR1 SGDLS, CDR2 YYNGEE. V gave up 2 bases and J gave up 4 bases, with 12 bases separating them. Full variable domain (rest looked up from reference TRBV9 and TRBJ2-5): DSGVTQTPKHLITATGQRVTLRCSPRSGDLSVYWYQQSLDQGLQFLIQYYNGEERAKGNILERFSAQQFPDLHSELNLSSLELGDSALYFCASSVGQGIETQYFGPGTRLLVL.